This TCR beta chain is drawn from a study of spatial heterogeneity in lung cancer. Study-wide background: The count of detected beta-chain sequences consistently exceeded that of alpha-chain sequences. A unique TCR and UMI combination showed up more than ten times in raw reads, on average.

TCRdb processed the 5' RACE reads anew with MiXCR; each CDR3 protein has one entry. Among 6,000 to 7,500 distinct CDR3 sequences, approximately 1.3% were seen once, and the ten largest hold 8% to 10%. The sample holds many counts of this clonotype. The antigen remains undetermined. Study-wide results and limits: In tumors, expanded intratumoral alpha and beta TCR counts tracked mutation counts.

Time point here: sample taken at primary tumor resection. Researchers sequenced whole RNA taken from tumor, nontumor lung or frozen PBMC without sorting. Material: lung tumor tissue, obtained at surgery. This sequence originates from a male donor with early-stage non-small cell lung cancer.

The CDR3 sequence is CSVEISYRGTEAFF. The CDR3, as DNA: TGCAGCGTTGAAATTAGTTACAGGGGCACTGAAGCTTTCTTT. J is TRBJ1-1 and V is TRBV29-1, with TRBD1 matching 7 bases. V lost 2 bases, J lost 4 bases, and 7 bases stayed unmatched. Per the germline V gene, CDR1 is SQVTM and CDR2 is ANQGSEA. The CDR3 has 14 residues.